Listed below are T cell receptor beta chains from one sample, sequenced in a study of cytomegalovirus exposure and HLA in healthy donors. TCRdb keeps only in-frame clones here, not all; method: immunoSEQ multiplex PCR. The table records almost 75,000 clones, around four fifths of them present only once. What was sequenced was PBMCs. The receptor source for this set is a man under 40 in good health and CMV-seronegative. CDR3s include the opening cysteine and the closing phenylalanine or tryptophan. Fields, in order: J gene, D gene, clone size, V gene, CDR3 protein, CDR3 DNA. A D gene is named only where the DNA matches it firmly. Clone size is not always given. Where it is, it says once, few, many or a class for expanded clones.

J gene: TRBJ1-4
D gene: -
clone size: -
V gene: TRBV6-5
CDR3 protein: CASSYRGFGEKLFF
CDR3 DNA: TGTGCCAGCAGTTACCGGGGGTTTGGTGAAAAACTGTTTTTT

J gene: TRBJ1-3
D gene: TRBD1
clone size: -
V gene: TRBV7-2
CDR3 protein: CASSLVEDRSSGNTIYF
CDR3 DNA: TGTGCCAGCAGCTTAGTAGAGGACAGGAGTTCTGGAAACACCATATATTTT

J gene: TRBJ2-7
D gene: TRBD2
clone size: -
V gene: TRBV4-2
CDR3 protein: CASSRWGGAQYEQYF
CDR3 DNA: TGTGCCAGCAGTAGGTGGGGGGGAGCCCAATACGAGCAGTACTTC

J gene: TRBJ2-6
D gene: -
clone size: -
V gene: TRBV11-3
CDR3 protein: CASTRGVGRLFSGANVLTF
CDR3 DNA: TGTGCCAGCACTCGGGGTGTTGGCAGACTTTTTTCTGGGGCCAACGTCCTGACTTTC

J gene: TRBJ1-1
D gene: -
clone size: -
V gene: TRBV6-1
CDR3 protein: CASSEGSRGGKAFF
CDR3 DNA: TGTGCCAGCAGTGAAGGATCCCGGGGGGGGAAAGCTTTCTTT

J gene: TRBJ2-4
D gene: TRBD1
clone size: -
V gene: TRBV7-3
CDR3 protein: CASSRGQKNIQYF
CDR3 DNA: TGTGCCAGCAGCCGGGGACAGAAAAACATTCAGTACTTC

J gene: TRBJ2-1
D gene: -
clone size: -
V gene: TRBV7-8
CDR3 protein: CASSQMLALNEQFF
CDR3 DNA: TGTGCCAGCAGCCAAATGCTAGCGTTGAATGAGCAGTTCTTC

J gene: TRBJ2-1
D gene: -
clone size: -
V gene: TRBV6-6
CDR3 protein: CASSKTDNEQFF
CDR3 DNA: TGTGCCAGCAGCAAGACAGACAATGAGCAGTTCTTC

J gene: TRBJ1-2
D gene: TRBD1
clone size: -
V gene: TRBV5-1
CDR3 protein: CASSPGGAKFWQHGYTF
CDR3 DNA: TGCGCCAGCAGCCCAGGGGGCGCAAAGTTCTGGCAGCATGGCTACACCTTC

J gene: TRBJ1-2
D gene: -
clone size: -
V gene: TRBV4-2
CDR3 protein: CASSTDWGKSNYGYTF
CDR3 DNA: TGTGCCAGCAGCACGGACTGGGGAAAATCAAACTATGGCTACACCTTC

J gene: TRBJ1-1
D gene: -
clone size: -
V gene: TRBV5-4
CDR3 protein: CASSLSYQDGHEAFF
CDR3 DNA: TGTGCCAGCAGCTTATCGTACCAGGACGGACATGAAGCTTTCTTT

J gene: TRBJ1-2
D gene: TRBD1
clone size: once
V gene: TRBV19
CDR3 protein: CASSTGGQYYGYTF
CDR3 DNA: TGTGCCAGTAGTACAGGGGGCCAGTACTATGGCTACACCTTC

J gene: TRBJ1-2
D gene: -
clone size: once
V gene: TRBV7-9
CDR3 protein: CASSLGGGYGYTF
CDR3 DNA: TGTGCCAGCAGCTTAGGCGGAGGCTATGGCTACACCTTC

J gene: TRBJ2-5
D gene: TRBD1
clone size: once
V gene: TRBV4-2
CDR3 protein: CASSHRGQQETQYF
CDR3 DNA: TGTGCCAGCAGCCACCGGGGACAGCAAGAGACCCAGTACTTC

J gene: TRBJ1-2
D gene: -
clone size: few
V gene: TRBV5-4
CDR3 protein: CASSTTGLYGYTF
CDR3 DNA: TGTGCCAGCAGCACCACAGGGCTCTATGGCTACACCTTC

J gene: TRBJ1-5
D gene: -
clone size: -
V gene: TRBV27
CDR3 protein: CASSPLRDKYYNQPQHF
CDR3 DNA: TGTGCCAGCAGTCCCCTCAGAGACAAGTATTACAATCAGCCCCAGCATTTT

J gene: TRBJ1-5
D gene: -
clone size: -
V gene: TRBV2
CDR3 protein: CASTRQYSNQPQHF
CDR3 DNA: TGTGCCAGCACGCGGCAATATAGCAATCAGCCCCAGCATTTT

J gene: TRBJ2-5
D gene: -
clone size: -
V gene: TRBV27
CDR3 protein: CASSPNPLRAYQETQYF
CDR3 DNA: TGTGCCAGCAGTCCCAACCCTCTGCGGGCCTATCAAGAGACCCAGTACTTC

J gene: TRBJ2-7
D gene: TRBD1
clone size: -
V gene: TRBV19
CDR3 protein: CASSRRQGRSYEQYF
CDR3 DNA: TGTGCCAGTAGTAGGAGACAGGGAAGATCCTACGAGCAGTACTTC

J gene: TRBJ1-1
D gene: -
clone size: few
V gene: TRBV23-1
CDR3 protein: CASSQSPGAVNTEAFF
CDR3 DNA: TGCGCCAGCAGTCAATCCCCGGGAGCCGTGAACACTGAAGCTTTCTTT

J gene: TRBJ2-3
D gene: TRBD2
clone size: -
V gene: TRBV30
CDR3 protein: CAWTSGGESSDTQYF
CDR3 DNA: TGTGCCTGGACCTCCGGGGGGGAATCTTCAGATACGCAGTATTTT

J gene: TRBJ2-1
D gene: -
clone size: -
V gene: TRBV9
CDR3 protein: CASSAGIGEQFF
CDR3 DNA: TGTGCCAGCAGCGCAGGCATCGGTGAGCAGTTCTTC

J gene: TRBJ1-1
D gene: -
clone size: -
V gene: TRBV19
CDR3 protein: CASSFNVQGATEAFF
CDR3 DNA: TGTGCCAGTAGTTTTAATGTTCAGGGCGCCACTGAAGCTTTCTTT

J gene: TRBJ2-3
D gene: TRBD2
clone size: once
V gene: TRBV28
CDR3 protein: CASSRGGGTDTQYF
CDR3 DNA: TGTGCCAGCAGTCGGGGCGGGGGGACAGATACGCAGTATTTT

J gene: TRBJ2-1
D gene: TRBD2
clone size: -
V gene: TRBV4-1
CDR3 protein: CASSQVGRGAYNEQFF
CDR3 DNA: TGCGCCAGCAGCCAAGTGGGTCGGGGGGCCTACAATGAGCAGTTCTTC

J gene: TRBJ1-3
D gene: TRBD1
clone size: few
V gene: TRBV18
CDR3 protein: CASSAGTGGDTIYF
CDR3 DNA: TGTGCCAGCTCAGCCGGGACAGGTGGAGACACCATATATTTT

J gene: TRBJ2-1
D gene: -
clone size: once
V gene: TRBV23-1
CDR3 protein: CASSEKGRGDNEQFF
CDR3 DNA: TGCGCCAGCAGTGAAAAGGGCAGGGGAGACAATGAGCAGTTCTTC

J gene: TRBJ2-3
D gene: -
clone size: once
V gene: TRBV6-6
CDR3 protein: CASSQLGGAGGDTQYF
CDR3 DNA: TGTGCCAGCAGTCAACTTGGGGGGGCCGGGGGAGATACGCAGTATTTT

J gene: TRBJ2-5
D gene: -
clone size: once
V gene: TRBV7-3
CDR3 protein: CASSSDRKETQYF
CDR3 DNA: TGTGCCAGCAGCTCAGACAGAAAAGAGACCCAGTACTTC

J gene: TRBJ2-3
D gene: -
clone size: -
V gene: TRBV5-6
CDR3 protein: CASSLEWAGYTDTQYF
CDR3 DNA: TGTGCCAGCAGCTTGGAGTGGGCGGGATACACAGATACGCAGTATTTT

J gene: TRBJ2-7
D gene: -
clone size: -
V gene: TRBV10-3
CDR3 protein: CAISPGQFGYEQYF
CDR3 DNA: TGTGCCATCAGTCCAGGACAGTTTGGCTACGAGCAGTACTTC

J gene: TRBJ1-5
D gene: -
clone size: -
V gene: TRBV6-5
CDR3 protein: CASSWGRGNQPQHF
CDR3 DNA: TGTGCCAGCAGCTGGGGCCGAGGCAATCAGCCCCAGCATTTT

J gene: TRBJ1-1
D gene: -
clone size: -
V gene: TRBV9
CDR3 protein: CASSVALTAGTEAFF
CDR3 DNA: TGTGCCAGCAGCGTAGCCCTGACAGCAGGGACTGAAGCTTTCTTT

J gene: TRBJ2-5
D gene: -
clone size: once
V gene: TRBV25-1
CDR3 protein: CASSDAAGSETQYF
CDR3 DNA: TGTGCCAGCAGTGATGCGGCAGGGTCAGAGACCCAGTACTTC

J gene: TRBJ2-1
D gene: TRBD2
clone size: few
V gene: TRBV27
CDR3 protein: CASFPGLAGVMGQANEQFF
CDR3 DNA: TGTGCCAGCTTCCCTGGCCTAGCGGGAGTTATGGGTCAGGCTAATGAGCAGTTCTTC

J gene: TRBJ2-1
D gene: TRBD1
clone size: -
V gene: TRBV19
CDR3 protein: CASSEDRAPYNEQFF
CDR3 DNA: TGTGCCAGTAGTGAGGACAGGGCACCCTACAATGAGCAGTTCTTC

J gene: TRBJ2-5
D gene: TRBD2
clone size: few
V gene: TRBV28
CDR3 protein: CASHYSGGQETQYF
CDR3 DNA: TGTGCCAGCCATTATAGCGGGGGGCAAGAGACCCAGTACTTC

J gene: TRBJ2-5
D gene: TRBD1
clone size: -
V gene: TRBV2
CDR3 protein: CASRRQGQETQYF
CDR3 DNA: TGTGCCAGCAGAAGACAGGGACAAGAGACCCAGTACTTC

J gene: TRBJ2-5
D gene: TRBD2
clone size: -
V gene: TRBV7-2
CDR3 protein: CASSFTSGPVETQYF
CDR3 DNA: TGTGCCAGCAGCTTTACTAGCGGGCCCGTGGAGACCCAGTACTTC

J gene: TRBJ1-5
D gene: -
clone size: -
V gene: TRBV7-2
CDR3 protein: CASRPPGSSNQPQHF
CDR3 DNA: TGTGCCAGCAGGCCCCCGGGATCTAGCAATCAGCCCCAGCATTTT

J gene: TRBJ2-1
D gene: -
clone size: -
V gene: TRBV10-1
CDR3 protein: CASKQGYEQFF
CDR3 DNA: TGCGCCAGCAAACAGGGCTATGAGCAGTTCTTC

J gene: TRBJ1-4
D gene: TRBD1
clone size: -
V gene: TRBV27
CDR3 protein: CASSFGQGYEKLFF
CDR3 DNA: TGTGCCAGCAGTTTTGGACAGGGGTATGAAAAACTGTTTTTT

J gene: TRBJ2-2
D gene: -
clone size: -
V gene: TRBV27
CDR3 protein: CASRFHGRNTGELFF
CDR3 DNA: TGTGCCAGCAGATTTCATGGCAGGAACACCGGGGAGCTGTTTTTT

J gene: TRBJ2-5
D gene: TRBD2
clone size: -
V gene: TRBV18
CDR3 protein: CASSPGLAEETQYF
CDR3 DNA: TGTGCCAGCTCACCGGGACTAGCGGAAGAGACCCAGTACTTC

J gene: TRBJ1-4
D gene: -
clone size: -
V gene: TRBV9
CDR3 protein: CASSVAPGTPKEKLFF
CDR3 DNA: TGTGCCAGCAGCGTAGCCCCCGGGACACCTAAGGAGAAACTGTTTTTT

J gene: TRBJ2-3
D gene: TRBD2
clone size: -
V gene: TRBV30
CDR3 protein: CASSGGPGDTQYF
CDR3 DNA: TGTGCCAGTAGCGGGGGGCCGGGGGATACGCAGTATTTT

J gene: TRBJ1-1
D gene: -
clone size: -
V gene: TRBV9
CDR3 protein: CASSALTGRGYEAFF
CDR3 DNA: TGTGCCAGCAGCGCCTTGACAGGACGAGGGTATGAAGCTTTCTTT

J gene: TRBJ2-7
D gene: -
clone size: few
V gene: TRBV7-9
CDR3 protein: CASSPSTDVRKQYF
CDR3 DNA: TGTGCCAGCAGCCCATCGACAGACGTACGAAAGCAGTACTTC

J gene: TRBJ1-5
D gene: -
clone size: -
V gene: TRBV30
CDR3 protein: CAWNPGQEQPQHF
CDR3 DNA: TGTGCCTGGAATCCAGGGCAGGAACAGCCCCAGCATTTT

J gene: TRBJ2-2
D gene: TRBD1
clone size: -
V gene: TRBV29-1
CDR3 protein: CSAGGGTGELFF
CDR3 DNA: TGCAGCGCAGGGGGTGGCACCGGGGAGCTGTTTTTT

J gene: TRBJ2-7
D gene: TRBD1
clone size: -
V gene: TRBV4-3
CDR3 protein: CASSRTGAYEQYF
CDR3 DNA: TGCGCCAGCAGCCGGACAGGGGCGTACGAGCAGTACTTC

J gene: TRBJ2-1
D gene: TRBD1
clone size: -
V gene: TRBV4-1
CDR3 protein: CASSQPHRDRGRNEQFF
CDR3 DNA: TGCGCCAGCAGCCAACCCCACCGGGACAGGGGGAGGAATGAGCAGTTCTTC